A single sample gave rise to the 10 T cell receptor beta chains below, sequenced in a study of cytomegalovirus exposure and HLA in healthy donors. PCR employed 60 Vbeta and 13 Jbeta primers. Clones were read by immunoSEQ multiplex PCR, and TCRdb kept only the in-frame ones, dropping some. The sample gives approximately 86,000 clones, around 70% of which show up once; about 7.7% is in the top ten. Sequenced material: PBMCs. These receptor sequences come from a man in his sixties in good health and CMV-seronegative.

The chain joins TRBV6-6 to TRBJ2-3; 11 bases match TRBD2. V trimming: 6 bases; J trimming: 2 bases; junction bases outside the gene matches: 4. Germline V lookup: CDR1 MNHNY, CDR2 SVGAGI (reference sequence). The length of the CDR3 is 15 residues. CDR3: CASSRLAGTTDTQYF. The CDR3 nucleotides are TGTGCCAGCAGCCGACTAGCGGGGACCACAGATACGCAGTATTTT.

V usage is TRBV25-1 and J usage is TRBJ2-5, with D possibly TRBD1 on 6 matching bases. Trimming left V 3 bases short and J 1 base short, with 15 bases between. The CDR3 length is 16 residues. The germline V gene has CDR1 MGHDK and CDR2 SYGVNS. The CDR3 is CASSEVARGFQETQYF. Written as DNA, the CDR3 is TGTGCCAGCAGTGAGGTCGCCAGGGGTTTCCAAGAGACCCAGTACTTC.

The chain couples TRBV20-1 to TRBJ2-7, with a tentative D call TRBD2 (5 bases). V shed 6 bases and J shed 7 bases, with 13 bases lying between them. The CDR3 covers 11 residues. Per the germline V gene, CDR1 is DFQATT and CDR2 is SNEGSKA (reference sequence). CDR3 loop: CSANPTGEQYF. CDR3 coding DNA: TGCAGTGCAAACCCGACGGGGGAGCAGTACTTC.

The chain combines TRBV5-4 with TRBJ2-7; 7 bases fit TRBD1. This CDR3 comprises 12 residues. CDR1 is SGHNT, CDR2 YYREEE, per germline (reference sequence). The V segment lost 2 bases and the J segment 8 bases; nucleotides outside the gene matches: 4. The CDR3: CASSLQGNQQYF. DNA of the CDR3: TGTGCCAGCAGCTTACAGGGGAATCAGCAGTACTTC.

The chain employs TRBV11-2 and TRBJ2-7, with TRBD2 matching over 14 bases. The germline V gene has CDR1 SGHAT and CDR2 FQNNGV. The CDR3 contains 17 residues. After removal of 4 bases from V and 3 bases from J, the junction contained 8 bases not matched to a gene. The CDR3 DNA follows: TGTGCCAGCAGCTCAAGGACTAGCGGGAGGAGAAACTACGAGCAGTACTTC. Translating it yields CASSSRTSGRRNYEQYF.

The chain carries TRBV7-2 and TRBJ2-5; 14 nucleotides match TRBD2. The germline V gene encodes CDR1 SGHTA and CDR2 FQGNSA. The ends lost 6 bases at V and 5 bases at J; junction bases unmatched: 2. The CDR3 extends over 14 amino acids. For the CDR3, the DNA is TGTGCCAGCAGTCGACTAGCGGGGGGGGAGACCCAGTACTTC. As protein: CASSRLAGGETQYF.

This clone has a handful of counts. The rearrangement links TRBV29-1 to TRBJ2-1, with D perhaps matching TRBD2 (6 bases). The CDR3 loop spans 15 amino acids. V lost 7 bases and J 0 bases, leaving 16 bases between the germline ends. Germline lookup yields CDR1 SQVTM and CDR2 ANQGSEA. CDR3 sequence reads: CSAGMGLSSYNEQFF. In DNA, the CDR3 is TGCAGCGCGGGAATGGGACTTAGCTCCTACAATGAGCAGTTCTTC.

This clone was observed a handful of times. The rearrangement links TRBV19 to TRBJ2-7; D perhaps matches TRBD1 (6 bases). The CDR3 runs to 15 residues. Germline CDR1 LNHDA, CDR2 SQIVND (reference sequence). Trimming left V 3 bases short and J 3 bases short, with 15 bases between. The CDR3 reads CASSIHRTEGYEQYF. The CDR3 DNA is TGTGCCAGTAGTATCCACAGGACAGAGGGCTACGAGCAGTACTTC. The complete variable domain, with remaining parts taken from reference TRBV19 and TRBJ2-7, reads DGGITQSPKYLFRKEGQNVTLSCEQNLNHDAMYWYRQDPGQGLRLIYYSQIVNDFQKGDIAEGYSVSREKKESFPLTVTSAQKNPTAFYLCASSIHRTEGYEQYFGPGTRLTVT.

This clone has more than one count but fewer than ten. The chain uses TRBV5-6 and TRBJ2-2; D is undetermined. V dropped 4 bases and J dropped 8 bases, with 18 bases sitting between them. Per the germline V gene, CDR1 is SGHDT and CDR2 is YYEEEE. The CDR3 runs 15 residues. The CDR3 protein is CASSIRVLRGGELFF. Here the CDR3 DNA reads TGTGCCAGCAGCATCCGGGTCCTTCGTGGGGGGGAGCTGTTTTTT.

The CDR3 reads CASSIPPGQGTYEQYF. As DNA, the CDR3 is TGTGCCAGTAGTATACCCCCTGGACAGGGGACCTACGAGCAGTACTTC. The rearrangement links TRBV19 to TRBJ2-7; TRBD1 matches at 9 bases. Germline CDR1 reads LNHDA; CDR2 reads SQIVND (reference sequence). The J segment lost 2 bases and the V segment lost 2 bases, leaving 7 bases of the junction unmatched. CDR3 length: 16 amino acids.